This T cell receptor (beta chain) emerged from a study of blood T cell repertoires in COVID-19. Study in general: COVID-19 samples collected from the United States, Italy and Spain covered acute and convalescent phases. The analysed material was cDNA or gDNA that came from T cells, B-cell-depleted T cells, or PBMCs.

The assay was immunoSEQ multiplex PCR, and TCRdb's table has in-frame clones only and misses some. The repertoire has about 160,000 clones, less than 85% of them found once; the top ten carry about 3%. This CDR3 is 15 amino acids long. J was trimmed by 4 bases and V by 1 base; bases with no gene match: 6. Germline CDR1 reads SGDLS; CDR2 reads YYNGEE. The sample consisted of peripheral blood. The chain has TRBV9 and TRBJ1-1; 8 bases fit TRBD1. The sequence derives from a human donor with acute or convalescent COVID-19. The donor label of this sample is uncertain. The CDR3 protein is CASSVRAGGGTEAFF. DNA of the CDR3: TGTGCCAGCAGCGTAAGGGCAGGGGGCGGCACTGAAGCTTTCTTT.